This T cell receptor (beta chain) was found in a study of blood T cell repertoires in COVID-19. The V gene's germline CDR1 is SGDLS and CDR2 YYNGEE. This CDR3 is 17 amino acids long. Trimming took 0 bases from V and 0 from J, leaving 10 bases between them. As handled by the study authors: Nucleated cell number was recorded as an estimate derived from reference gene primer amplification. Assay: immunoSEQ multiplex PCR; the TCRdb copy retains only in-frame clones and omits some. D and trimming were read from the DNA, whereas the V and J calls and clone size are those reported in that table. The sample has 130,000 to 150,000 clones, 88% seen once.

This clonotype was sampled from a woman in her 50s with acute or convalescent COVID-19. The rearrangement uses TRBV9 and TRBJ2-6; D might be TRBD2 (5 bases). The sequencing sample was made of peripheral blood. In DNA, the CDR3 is TGTGCCAGCAGCGTAGCGGGCGGGTCCTCTGGGGCCAACGTCCTGACTTTC. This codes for CASSVAGGSSGANVLTF.